Listed here are 24 T cell receptor beta chains from one sample, sequenced in a study of T cells after yellow fever vaccination (dated by TCRdb to about 2019). Read against the paper, the sample's treatment or condition label means: live attenuated yellow fever vaccine strain. The method was 5' RACE. Sequencing instrument: Illumina NovaSeq 6000. TCRdb's own reprocessing of the public reads used fastp at Q25 and MiXCR and kept productive beta chains. Rows are combined by CDR3 protein, so each entry shows the most common genes and DNA. Within this sample are tens of thousands of distinct CDR3 sequences, with approximately 5.5% of them counted one time only. Clones ranked in the top ten supply 25% to 40% of the sample. This material consisted of PBMCs, either bulk or a sorted T-cell subset (CD4+, CD8+, memory, or dextramer-sorted; not recorded which), taken on the day of the yellow fever booster vaccination. The receptors originated from a man aged 18 to 35 who received the YFV17D yellow fever vaccine.

This clonotype was seen many times. The CDR3 protein is CASSRGQAVSYEQYV. In nucleotides, the CDR3 is TGTGCCAGCAGCCGCGGACAGGCCGTTTCCTACGAGCAGTACGTC. The J gene is TRBJ2-7, the V gene TRBV7-8, with 7 bases fitting TRBD1. There are 15 residues in the CDR3. J gave up 1 base and V 5 bases, and 8 bases lay outside the gene matches. Per the germline V gene, CDR1 is SGHVS and CDR2 is FQNEAQ.

This clonotype was found many times. V and J are TRBV4-3 and TRBJ2-3; tentative D call: TRBD1 (5 bases). The CDR3 runs 15 residues. Germline values: CDR1 LGHNA, CDR2 YSLEER. The ends were cut back, 0 bases at V and 0 bases at J, with 7 bases in the middle. The CDR3 protein is CASSQDRGSTDTQYF. CDR3 DNA: TGCGCCAGCAGCCAAGATAGGGGTAGCACAGATACGCAGTATTTT.

This clonotype has only a few counts. The chain employs TRBV11-3 and TRBJ2-5, with D perhaps matching TRBD1 (5 bases). CDR1 SGHNT and CDR2 YENEEA come from the germline V gene. CDR3 length: 14 residues. V shed 4 bases and J shed 3 bases, with 12 bases lying between them. CDR3 nucleotides: TGTGCCAGCAGCTCTCCTGGGGCGGAAGAGACCCAGTACTTC. Amino acid sequence: CASSSPGAEETQYF.

This clonotype was picked up many times. V usage is TRBV6-5 and J usage is TRBJ2-2; 7 positions match TRBD1. The CDR3 is 16 residues long. The J segment lost 3 bases and the V segment lost 6 bases, leaving 10 bases of the junction unmatched. In germline, CDR1 is MNHEY, CDR2 SVGAGI. CDR3 loop: CASSPGRGWDTGELFF. The CDR3 nucleotides read TGTGCCAGCAGCCCCGGCAGGGGGTGGGACACCGGGGAGCTGTTTTTT.

This clonotype was seen repeatedly, ten times or more. The rearrangement uses TRBV5-6 and TRBJ2-4; D ambiguous. CDR3 length equals 15 residues. Trimming pared 5 bases from V and 0 bases from J, leaving 12 bases between. Germline lookup yields CDR1 SGHDT and CDR2 YYEEEE. The CDR3 region has the DNA TGTGCCAGCAGAAGAGGACGGGTAGCCAAAAACATTCAGTACTTC. Amino acid sequence: CASRRGRVAKNIQYF.

This clonotype was seen at least ten times. The chain carries TRBV18 and TRBJ1-1, with D maybe TRBD1 (5 bases). Germline loops: CDR1 KGHSH, CDR2 LQKENI. The germline V and J ends were trimmed by 2 bases and 6 bases, with 13 bases remaining between them. This CDR3 contains 14 residues. The DNA of the CDR3 is TGTGCCAGCTCACCAAACGGGTTGGGGGCTGAAGCTTTCTTT. This gives the protein CASSPNGLGAEAFF.

This clonotype was observed a handful of times. The chain couples TRBV20-1 to TRBJ2-1, with D possibly being TRBD1 or TRBD2 (5 bases each). The CDR3 runs 21 residues. Deletions cut 1 base from V and 3 bases from J, with 31 bases between. Germline-derived CDR1 and CDR2 are DFQATT and SNEGSKA (reference sequence). The CDR3 here is CSARGEWTLGNPGKDYNEQFF. In nucleotides, the CDR3 is TGCAGTGCTAGAGGGGAGTGGACACTGGGCAATCCAGGAAAAGACTACAATGAGCAGTTCTTC.

Ten or more counts support this clonotype. V gene TRBV24-1 combines with J gene TRBJ2-4; D unresolved. Germline V gives CDR1 KGHDR, CDR2 SFDVKD. This CDR3 has 17 residues. V lost 3 bases, J lost 3 bases, and 17 bases lay in between. CDR3 nucleotides: TGTGCCACCAGTGATCCGCAGGTAGATTTCGGCAAAAACATTCAGTACTTC. This sequence encodes CATSDPQVDFGKNIQYF.

This clonotype occurred a few times. The chain employs TRBV3-1 and TRBJ2-1, with D perhaps matching TRBD2 (6 bases). Germline V CDR1 and CDR2: LGHDT, YNNKEL (reference sequence). The V and J ends lost 0 bases and 3 bases respectively, with 12 bases between them. The CDR3 runs 16 residues. The CDR3 DNA is TGTGCCAGCAGCCAAGAGCGGGGCACTATCTACAATGAGCAGTTCTTC. Amino acid sequence: CASSQERGTIYNEQFF.

This clonotype occurred many times. The chain has TRBV7-8 and TRBJ1-5; D gene unclear. This CDR3 is 12 amino acids long. Trimming stripped 1 base from V and 6 bases from J, with 4 bases between. In germline, CDR1 is SGHVS, CDR2 FQNEAQ. The CDR3 DNA reads TGTGCCAGCAGCTTAGGCAGTCAGCCCCAGCATTTT. This codes for CASSLGSQPQHF.

In this sample, this clonotype turned up many times. The rearrangement links TRBV27 to TRBJ2-7, with D hard to call. This CDR3 comprises 13 residues. V lost 2 bases and J 6 bases, leaving 11 bases between the germline ends. Per germline, CDR1 MNHEY and CDR2 SMNVEV (reference sequence). The CDR3 DNA follows: TGTGCCAGCAGTTTAGGGCCAGGCTCCGAGCAGTACTTC. Protein product: CASSLGPGSEQYF.

This clonotype was seen at least ten times. This chain joins TRBV4-3 and TRBJ2-2; either TRBD1 or TRBD2 may fit D (5 bases each). The CDR3 contains 18 residues. CDR1 and CDR2 (germline): LGHNA, YSLEER. V lost 11 bases and J lost 0, with 25 bases in between. CDR3 protein: CAGYLGVPPLPNTGELFF. The CDR3 region has the DNA TGCGCCGGGTACCTGGGGGTACCGCCACTTCCGAACACCGGGGAGCTGTTTTTT.

This clonotype was observed a few times. The chain links TRBV28 to TRBJ1-1; TRBD1 might be the D (6 bases). The CDR3 loop spans 12 amino acids. V was pared by 7 bases and J by 6 bases, with 12 bases between. Looked up from germline, CDR1 is MDHEN and CDR2 is SYDVKM. CDR3 in amino acids: CASTGGWAEAFF. The CDR3 coding sequence is TGTGCCAGCACCGGGGGCTGGGCTGAAGCTTTCTTT.

The chain recombines TRBV11-2 with TRBJ2-3; D is perhaps TRBD1 (5 bases). From germline, CDR1 is SGHAT and CDR2 FQNNGV. V shed 5 bases and J shed 7 bases, with 13 bases lying between them. This CDR3 is 13 amino acids long. CDR3 residues: CASSPRQPHTQYF. CDR3 in DNA: TGTGCCAGCAGCCCGAGACAGCCCCATACGCAGTATTTT.

This clonotype showed up many times. The chain combines TRBV2 with TRBJ2-3, with D perhaps being TRBD1 or TRBD2 (5 bases each). Trimming left V 6 bases short and J 2 bases short, with 12 bases between. Looked up from germline, CDR1 is SNHLY and CDR2 is FYNNEI. The CDR3 is made up of 14 amino acids. CDR3 DNA sequence: TGTGCCAGCAGGGCGTGGGGGTACACAGATACGCAGTATTTT. Translation: CASRAWGYTDTQYF.

This clonotype has more than one count but fewer than ten. This rearrangement joins TRBV19 to TRBJ2-7, with D unresolved. V was cut by 5 bases and J by 2 bases, with 10 bases left in between. The CDR3 contains 13 residues. From germline, CDR1 is LNHDA and CDR2 SQIVND (reference sequence). The CDR3 coding sequence is TGTGCCAGTAGTCTCACAGTACCCTACGAGCAGTACTTC. It yields the protein CASSLTVPYEQYF.

This clonotype was observed many times. This chain links TRBV4-1 with TRBJ2-1; D unresolved. Trimming shortened V by 1 base and J by 9 bases, and 13 bases separated the two germline ends. This CDR3 contains 14 residues. Germline V CDR1 and CDR2: MGHRA, YSYEKL. The CDR3 coding sequence is TGCGCCAGCAGCCAAGTAGGCTCAGTTGGTGAGCAGTTCTTC. This translates into CASSQVGSVGEQFF.

This clonotype appeared many times. The rearrangement joins TRBV7-9 to TRBJ2-3; D is ambiguous. CDR3 size: 12 residues. Germline CDR1 is SEHNR and CDR2 is FQNEAQ (reference sequence). Deletions cut 5 bases from V and 14 bases from J, with 17 bases between. CDR3 amino acids: CASSLSFRPWYF. For the CDR3, the DNA is TGTGCCAGCAGCCTATCTTTTAGGCCCTGGTATTTT. Variable domain in full (rest from reference TRBV7-9 and TRBJ2-3): DTGVSQNPRHKITKRGQNVTFRCDPISEHNRLYWYRQTLGQGPEFLTYFQNEAQLEKSRLLSDRFSAERPKGSFSTLEIQRTEQGDSAMYLCASSLSFRPWYFGPGTRLTVL.

This clonotype was counted many times. The V call is TRBV7-6, the J call TRBJ2-6; D gene unclear. Per germline, CDR1 SGHVS and CDR2 FNYEAQ. This CDR3 comprises 16 residues. Trimming pared 0 bases from V and 0 bases from J, leaving 6 bases between. DNA for the CDR3: TGTGCCAGCAGCTTAGCCCAGTACTCTGGGGCCAACGTCCTGACTTTC. Amino acids: CASSLAQYSGANVLTF.

This clonotype was detected many times. The chain has TRBV7-3 and TRBJ2-5; the D gene is possibly TRBD1 (6 bases). CDR1 and CDR2 (germline): SGHTA, FQGTGA. The CDR3 loop spans 15 amino acids. V dropped 4 bases and J dropped 4 bases, with 16 bases sitting between them. The CDR3 loop is CASSSAGVRGETQYF. The CDR3 region has the DNA TGTGCCAGCAGCTCAGCAGGGGTGAGGGGAGAGACCCAGTACTTC. Supplemented by reference TRBV7-3 and TRBJ2-5, the full variable domain reads GAGVSQTPSNKVTEKGKYVELRCDPISGHTALYWYRQSLGQGPEFLIYFQGTGAADDSGLPNDRFFAVRPEGSVSTLKIQRTERGDSAVYLCASSSAGVRGETQYFGPGTRLLVL.

This clonotype appeared a few times. The chain has TRBV12-3 or TRBV12-4 and TRBJ2-6, with a tentative D call TRBD2 (5 bases). This CDR3 has 16 residues. V was trimmed by 3 bases and J by 1 base, leaving 10 bases between them. The CDR3 sequence is CASSFQGRSGANVLTF. In DNA form, the CDR3 reads TGTGCCAGCAGTTTTCAAGGGAGATCTGGGGCCAACGTCCTGACTTTC.

This clonotype was detected ten times or more. The rearrangement links TRBV4-2 to TRBJ1-2; D remains ambiguous. The CDR3 sequence is 14 residues long. Germline V gives CDR1 LGHNA, CDR2 YNFKEQ. V lost 6 bases to trimming and J lost 0 bases, with 11 bases between them. The CDR3 region has the DNA TGTGCCAGCAGAGGTCCCTCGTCTAACTATGGCTACACCTTC. Its protein is CASRGPSSNYGYTF.

This clonotype has ten or more counts. The chain recombines TRBV12-3 or TRBV12-4 with TRBJ2-3; D could derive from TRBD1 or TRBD2 (7 bases each). The ends were cut back, 3 bases at V and 2 bases at J, with 15 bases in the middle. The CDR3 is made up of 16 amino acids. The CDR3 region has the DNA TGTGCCAGCAGTTTCGGAGGGAGGGGGCCCACAGATACGCAGTATTTT. Its protein is CASSFGGRGPTDTQYF.

This sequence joins TRBV6-6 and TRBJ1-5; no reliable D call. The CDR3 has 16 amino acids. Germline loops: CDR1 MNHNY, CDR2 SVGAGI (reference sequence). V lost 0 bases to trimming and J lost 3 bases, with 12 bases between them. CDR3 DNA: TGTGCCAGCAGTTACTCACCAAACAGAATCAATCAGCCCCAGCATTTT. As protein: CASSYSPNRINQPQHF.